These 17 T cell receptor beta chains were sequenced from one sample in a study of T cell repertoires in Merkel cell carcinoma. Produced via immunoSEQ multiplex PCR; TCRdb's table is partial and in-frame only. The sample lists roughly 14,000 clones, approximately 80% occurring once. The sample was tumor tissue. The receptor set was obtained from an adult with Merkel cell carcinoma.

This clone has only one observation. V is TRBV27 and J is TRBJ1-2, with a possible D match to TRBD1 (6 bases). With 5 bases removed from V and 7 bases from J, the gap between germline ends came to 20 bases. The CDR3 covers 15 residues. Germline CDR1 MNHEY, CDR2 SMNVEV (reference sequence). CDR3 residues: CASSRIGEGGIGYTF. The CDR3 region has the DNA TGTGCCAGCAGTAGGATAGGGGAAGGGGGAATTGGCTACACCTTC.

Turning to this clone: Other DNA sequences in the same sample also yield this CDR3. The chain is built from TRBV28 and TRBJ1-3; D unresolved. The V gene lost 4 bases and the J gene lost 4 bases, with 11 bases spanning the gap. Germline CDR1 MDHEN, CDR2 SYDVKM. This CDR3 region has 14 residues. For the CDR3, the DNA is TGTGCCAGCAGTTCCGGGCGACTCGGAAACACCATATATTTT. As protein: CASSSGRLGNTIYF.

The J gene is TRBJ2-2, the V gene TRBV7-3; TRBD1 matches 9 bases. The CDR3 runs 16 residues. CDR1 SGHTA and CDR2 FQGTGA come from the germline V gene. Losses at the gene ends were 3 bases for V and 1 base for J; bases not matched to a gene: 3. The chain's CDR3 is CASSFPGQGNTGELFF. In nucleotides, the CDR3 is TGTGCCAGCAGCTTTCCGGGACAGGGGAACACCGGGGAGCTGTTTTTT.

J is TRBJ2-7 and V is TRBV6-2 or TRBV6-3; 7 positions agree with TRBD2. CDR1 and CDR2 from the germline V gene are MNHEY and SVGEGT. The ends lost 5 bases at V and 0 bases at J; junction bases unmatched: 7. CDR3 length equals 15 residues. CDR3 in DNA: TGTGCCAGCAGTCGGTGGGCTAGCGGCTCCTACGAGCAGTACTTC. Translation gives CASSRWASGSYEQYF.

Written as DNA, the CDR3 is TGTGCCAGCAGTTACTGGGGAGGCTATGGCTACACCTTC. It specifies CASSYWGGYGYTF. J is TRBJ1-2 and V is TRBV6-5; D ambiguous. Trimming removed 1 base from V and 4 bases from J, with 7 bases in between. The CDR3 has 13 residues. Germline-derived CDR1 and CDR2 are MNHEY and SVGAGI.

The chain combines TRBV27 with TRBJ2-1; D remains unclear. Germline CDR1 reads MNHEY; CDR2 reads SMNVEV (reference sequence). Trimming left V 2 bases short and J 9 bases short, with 11 bases between. There are 13 residues in the CDR3. This CDR3 is CASSLTPSGEQFF. The CDR3 bases are TGTGCCAGCAGTTTAACTCCCTCGGGTGAGCAGTTCTTC.

The gene calls are TRBV14 and TRBJ1-3; possibly TRBD1 for D (5 bases). CDR3 size: 14 residues. Trimming took 1 base from V and 1 from J, leaving 5 bases between them. Per germline, CDR1 SGHDN and CDR2 FVKESK. The CDR3: CASSQGTSGNTIYF. CDR3 bases: TGTGCCAGCAGCCAAGGGACATCTGGAAACACCATATATTTT.

This CDR3 is CASSSSARGMGTEAFF. CDR3 bases: TGTGCCAGCAGTTCCTCGGCTAGGGGAATGGGAACTGAAGCTTTCTTT. The rearrangement uses TRBV28 and TRBJ1-1; weak D call: TRBD1 (5 bases). The germline gives CDR1 MDHEN, CDR2 SYDVKM. The CDR3 has 16 amino acids. V lost 4 bases to trimming and J lost 5 bases, with 20 bases between them.

The rearrangement links TRBV15 to TRBJ2-7; 8 bases align to TRBD2. Germline trimming cut 7 bases from V and 0 bases from J; bases unmatched to any gene: 5. The CDR3 consists of 14 residues. From germline, CDR1 is LNHNV and CDR2 YYDKDF (reference sequence). Here the CDR3 reads CATTAGDTSYEQYF. The DNA of the CDR3 is TGTGCCACCACAGCGGGGGACACCTCCTACGAGCAGTACTTC.

The chain carries TRBV6-1 and TRBJ1-1; D is ambiguous. The V and J ends lost 2 bases and 1 base respectively, with 11 bases between them. The CDR3 sequence is 15 residues long. Per germline, CDR1 MNHNS and CDR2 SASEGT. For the CDR3, the DNA is TGTGCCAGCAGTGAACCGGGGATCTGGAACACTGAAGCTTTCTTT. Translated, it gives CASSEPGIWNTEAFF.

The J gene is TRBJ2-3, the V gene TRBV15; D is possibly TRBD2 (5 bases). V lost 3 bases and J 6 bases, leaving 22 bases between the germline ends. Germline V gives CDR1 LNHNV, CDR2 YYDKDF (reference sequence). There are 17 residues in the CDR3. The CDR3 DNA reads TGTGCCACCAGCAGTTTCCCCCGGGGTTCCTCGGGGGATACGCAGTATTTT. Translating gives CATSSFPRGSSGDTQYF.

The V and J genes are TRBV29-1 and TRBJ1-3; D is possibly TRBD1 (5 bases). CDR1 and CDR2 from the germline V gene are SQVTM and ANQGSEA. Trimming stripped 7 bases from V and 0 bases from J, with 10 bases between. CDR3 length: 13 amino acids. The CDR3 loop reads CSAQGSSGNTIYF. DNA of the CDR3: TGCAGCGCGCAGGGTAGCTCTGGAAACACCATATATTTT.

This clone came up once. The chain couples TRBV4-1 to TRBJ1-2; no clear D gene. The CDR3 loop spans 16 amino acids. With 0 bases removed from V and 4 bases from J, the gap between germline ends came to 15 bases. CDR1 is MGHRA, CDR2 YSYEKL, per germline. CDR3 loop: CASSQDSNSRSYGYTF. CDR3 in DNA: TGCGCCAGCAGCCAAGATTCTAACAGTCGGAGCTATGGCTACACCTTC.

V usage is TRBV12-3 or TRBV12-4 and J usage is TRBJ2-1; tentatively, D is TRBD1 (6 bases). The CDR3 is 13 residues long. V lost 6 bases and J 6 bases, leaving 12 bases between the germline ends. This CDR3 is CASRQGRGNEQFF. The CDR3 DNA follows: TGTGCCAGCAGACAGGGAAGGGGCAATGAGCAGTTCTTC.

The rearrangement joins TRBV2 to TRBJ1-6; D may be TRBD1 (6 bases). Germline V gene data show CDR1 as SNHLY and CDR2 as FYNNEI. V shed 4 bases and J shed 6 bases, with 7 bases lying between them. This CDR3 comprises 13 residues. CDR3 in amino acids: CASSGTVNSPLHF. The DNA for the CDR3 is TGTGCCAGCAGTGGGACAGTTAATTCACCCCTCCACTTT.

The rearrangement links TRBV4-3 to TRBJ2-1; the D call may be TRBD1 or TRBD2 (5 bases each). The CDR3 runs to 16 residues. V lost 5 bases and J 3 bases, leaving 17 bases between the germline ends. The germline gives CDR1 LGHNA, CDR2 YSLEER. Written as DNA, the CDR3 is TGCGCCAGCAGCGGAAATACAGGAGGTTACTACAATGAGCAGTTCTTC. This translates into CASSGNTGGYYNEQFF.

V is TRBV3-1 (or the pseudogene TRBV3-2) and J is TRBJ1-5, with 10 bases aligning to TRBD1. The CDR3 length is 13 residues. V lost 7 bases to trimming and J lost 9 bases; unmatched junction nucleotides: 6. Germline V lookup: CDR1 LGHDT, CDR2 YNNKEL (reference sequence). The CDR3 spells CASKRGDRGPQHF. CDR3 sequence (DNA): TGTGCCAGCAAGCGGGGGGACAGGGGGCCCCAGCATTTT.